This TCR beta chain was sequenced during a study of blood T cell repertoires in COVID-19. This clone appeared many times. The germline V gene encodes CDR1 SGHRS and CDR2 YFSETQ. V lost 4 bases to trimming and J lost 0 bases; unmatched junction nucleotides: 12. The CDR3 length is 18 residues. Method: immunoSEQ multiplex PCR; TCRdb's copy keeps in-frame clones and lacks some. The sample has approximately 430,000 clones, roughly 89% seen once. This receptor was taken from a woman in her 30s with active or convalescent COVID-19. The sequenced material came from peripheral blood. The chain couples TRBV5-1 to TRBJ2-7, with 11 bases aligning to TRBD2. CDR3 loop: CASSPWTSGHVHSYEQYF. The CDR3 bases are TGCGCCAGCAGCCCATGGACTAGCGGGCACGTTCACTCCTACGAGCAGTACTTC.